This TCR beta chain was sequenced in a study of response to subunit inactivated influenza vaccine. TCRdb fed the RT-PCR reads into MiXCR, producing one record per CDR3 protein. This sample yields roughly 290,000 distinct CDR3 sequences, of which about a fifth are seen a single time; 9.5% to 13% belongs to the top ten. Regarding the study as a whole: Only a handful of new T cells, the authors suggested, are recruited with each seasonal influenza vaccination.

This clonotype has more than one count but fewer than ten. Its matching antigen is unknown. Germline-derived CDR1 and CDR2 are MNHEY and SMNVEV (reference sequence). CDR3 length: 13 residues. The V and J ends lost 6 bases and 4 bases respectively, with 13 bases between them. The TCR originated in a man aged 50 to 69 who received an inactivated influenza vaccine. This chain connects TRBV27 to TRBJ2-7; no clear D gene. This specimen consisted of PBMCs from blood, obtained less than 22 months after vaccination. The CDR3, as DNA: TGTGCCAGCAGCCATAAGGCCGAATACGAGCAGTACTTC. Translated, it gives CASSHKAEYEQYF.